A selection of T cell receptor beta chains follows, all from one sample in a study of blood T cell repertoires in COVID-19. The table came from immunoSEQ multiplex PCR; TCRdb's copy has only in-frame clones and leaves some out. The repertoire consists of 430,000 or so clones, with roughly 90% occurring once and the leading ten covering 1.4%. Material: PBMCs or T cells enriched from blood (not recorded which). The origin of the receptors is a woman between 18 and 29 years old who had been exposed to COVID-19. The CDR3 runs from the conserved cysteine through the conserved F or W. D genes are given only for firm matches. Rows may omit the clone size; those that give it use once, few, many or a size class.

TRBJ1-4,.,TRBV27,.,CASSFSRLNEKLFF,TGTGCCAGCAGTTTTTCTAGACTTAATGAAAAACTGTTTTTT
TRBJ1-4,.,TRBV5-1,.,CASSPGTVIEKLFF,TGCGCCAGCAGCCCGGGAACAGTGATTGAAAAACTGTTTTTT
TRBJ2-5,.,TRBV7-8,.,CASSFSTRETQYF,TGTGCCAGCAGCTTTTCAACCCGGGAGACCCAGTACTTC
TRBJ2-5,.,TRBV28,.,CASSSIETQYF,TGTGCCAGCAGTAGCATCGAGACCCAGTACTTC
TRBJ1-5,.,TRBV19,once,CASSIGVGGSNQPQHF,TGTGCCAGTAGTATCGGTGTAGGGGGTAGCAATCAGCCCCAGCATTTT
TRBJ1-3,.,TRBV10-3,.,CAISESGPPGNTIYF,TGTGCCATCAGTGAGTCTGGGCCCCCGGGAAACACCATATATTTT
TRBJ2-3,TRBD2,TRBV7-2,.,CASSFSGGPVSSTQYF,TGTGCCAGCAGCTTTTCGGGGGGGCCGGTTTCAAGTACGCAGTATTTT
TRBJ1-6,TRBD1,TRBV7-6,.,CASSINTGGGSPLHF,TGTGCCAGCAGCATCAATACAGGGGGCGGTTCACCCCTCCACTTT
TRBJ1-5,.,TRBV28,.,CASSSRPTQHF,TGTGCCAGCAGTTCGCGGCCGACCCAGCATTTT
TRBJ2-1,.,TRBV10-3,.,CAISESQGYNEQFF,TGTGCCATCAGTGAGTCGCAGGGCTACAATGAGCAGTTCTTC
TRBJ2-7,.,TRBV28,.,CASSLGAPTFPYEQYF,TGTGCCAGCAGTTTAGGGGCTCCAACCTTCCCCTACGAGCAGTACTTC
TRBJ1-1,.,TRBV30,.,CAWSVQVNTEAFF,TGTGCCTGGAGTGTACAGGTGAACACTGAAGCTTTCTTT
TRBJ2-5,TRBD1,TRBV28,.,CASSLRGLKTQYF,TGTGCCAGCAGCCTCAGGGGGCTGAAGACCCAGTACTTC
TRBJ1-2,TRBD1,TRBV6-1,.,CASWDSPSEGYGYTF,TGTGCCAGCTGGGACAGTCCTTCGGAGGGCTATGGCTACACCTTC
TRBJ2-7,.,TRBV6-5,.,CASLAGTAINYEQYF,TGTGCCAGCCTGGCGGGGACAGCTATAAACTACGAGCAGTACTTC
TRBJ2-2,TRBD1,TRBV7-9,.,CASSLAGTGVTGELFF,TGTGCCAGCAGCTTAGCCGGGACAGGGGTAACCGGGGAGCTGTTTTTT
TRBJ2-3,TRBD2,TRBV6-2/TRBV6-3,.,CASSKPGLATNTDTQYF,TGTGCCAGCAGTAAACCGGGACTAGCGACCAATACAGATACGCAGTATTTT
TRBJ2-1,TRBD2,TRBV4-1,.,CASSLRTSANNEQFF,TGCGCCAGCAGCCTAAGGACTAGCGCTAACAATGAGCAGTTCTTC
TRBJ2-7,TRBD2,TRBV6-5,.,CASSSGRPLYEQYF,TGTGCCAGCAGCAGCGGGAGGCCCCTCTACGAGCAGTACTTC
TRBJ1-4,.,TRBV6-5,.,CASSYSRQGGEKLFF,TGTGCCAGCAGTTACTCCAGGCAGGGTGGAGAAAAACTGTTTTTT
TRBJ1-2,.,TRBV7-9,.,CASSLDSNGYTF,TGTGCCAGCAGCTTAGACAGCAATGGCTACACCTTC
TRBJ1-3,.,TRBV5-4,.,CASSLVGGASHGNTIYF,TGTGCCAGCAGCTTGGTGGGGGGGGCCTCCCATGGAAACACCATATATTTT
TRBJ2-3,.,TRBV7-9,.,CASSLGPRQAGDTQYF,TGTGCCAGCAGCTTAGGTCCCCGGCAGGCCGGAGATACGCAGTATTTT
TRBJ1-1,.,TRBV13,.,CASSLGKGVNTEAFF,TGTGCCAGCAGCTTAGGGAAAGGAGTGAACACTGAAGCTTTCTTT
TRBJ2-1,TRBD1,TRBV5-6,.,CASSLLAGGLDEQFF,TGTGCCAGCAGCCTCCTTGCAGGGGGCTTGGATGAGCAGTTCTTC
TRBJ1-5,TRBD1,TRBV11-2,.,CASSLTGEGNQPQHF,TGTGCCAGCAGCTTGACAGGGGAGGGCAATCAGCCCCAGCATTTT
TRBJ2-5,TRBD1,TRBV7-6,.,CASSLVPGQGGETQYF,TGTGCCAGCAGCTTAGTTCCGGGACAGGGCGGAGAGACCCAGTACTTC
TRBJ2-5,.,TRBV5-8,.,CASSFREEETQYF,TGTGCCAGCAGCTTCAGGGAGGAAGAGACCCAGTACTTC
TRBJ2-1,TRBD2,TRBV28,.,CASRLAEPLDNEQFF,TGTGCCAGCAGGCTAGCGGAGCCACTAGACAATGAGCAGTTCTTC
TRBJ2-7,.,TRBV6-2/TRBV6-3,.,CASSARGGGGYEQYF,TGTGCCAGCAGCGCACGGGGTGGGGGCGGCTACGAGCAGTACTTC
TRBJ2-7,.,TRBV27,.,CASSLMVQGTYEQYF,TGTGCCAGCAGTTTAATGGTGCAGGGGACCTACGAGCAGTACTTC
TRBJ2-3,TRBD2,TRBV5-1,.,CASSLEGGGADTQYF,TGCGCCAGCAGCTTGGAGGGCGGGGGGGCAGATACGCAGTATTTT
TRBJ2-7,TRBD1,TRBV7-9,.,CASSLGGPGGMIREQYF,TGTGCCAGCAGCTTAGGGGGGCCAGGGGGCATGATTCGCGAGCAGTACTTC
TRBJ1-3,.,TRBV4-1,.,CASSQISRESNTIYF,TGCGCCAGCAGCCAAATTAGTAGGGAGTCTAACACCATATATTTT
TRBJ1-2,.,TRBV28,.,CASRGGANYGYTF,TGTGCCAGCAGGGGGGGAGCTAACTATGGCTACACCTTC
TRBJ2-1,TRBD2,TRBV9,.,CASSVGTSGNNEQFF,TGTGCCAGCAGCGTAGGGACTAGCGGGAACAATGAGCAGTTCTTC
TRBJ2-7,.,TRBV19,once,CASSIGQNEQYF,TGTGCCAGTAGTATAGGGCAGAACGAGCAGTACTTC
TRBJ2-2,TRBD2,TRBV7-8,.,CASRAPTRGGRAGELFF,TGTGCCAGCAGAGCGCCCACCCGGGGCGGGAGGGCCGGGGAGCTGTTTTTT
TRBJ2-2,.,TRBV18,.,CASSQDSYTGELFF,TGTGCCAGCTCACAGGACTCCTACACCGGGGAGCTGTTTTTT
TRBJ1-5,TRBD1,TRBV5-1,.,CASSPGQGQPQHF,TGCGCCAGCAGCCCGGGACAGGGACAGCCCCAGCATTTT
TRBJ2-4,.,TRBV6-4,.,CASSVSPGNIQYF,TGTGCCAGCAGTGTTAGCCCGGGAAACATTCAGTACTTC
TRBJ2-7,.,TRBV18,.,CASSPPFRGGEQYF,TGTGCCAGCTCACCACCATTCCGAGGGGGCGAGCAGTACTTC
TRBJ1-1,.,TRBV9,.,CASSGPGPRGWSEAFF,TGTGCCAGCAGCGGGCCGGGACCCAGGGGATGGTCTGAAGCTTTCTTT